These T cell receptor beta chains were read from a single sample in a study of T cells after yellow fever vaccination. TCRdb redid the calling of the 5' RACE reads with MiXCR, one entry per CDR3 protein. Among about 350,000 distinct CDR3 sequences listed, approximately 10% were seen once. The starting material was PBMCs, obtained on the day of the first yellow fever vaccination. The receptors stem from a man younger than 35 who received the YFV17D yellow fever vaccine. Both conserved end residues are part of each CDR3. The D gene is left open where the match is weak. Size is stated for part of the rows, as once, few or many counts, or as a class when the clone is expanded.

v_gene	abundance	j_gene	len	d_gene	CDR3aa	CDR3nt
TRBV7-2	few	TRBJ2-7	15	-	CASSPRGQPSYEQYF	TGTGCCAGCAGCCCCCGGGGACAACCCTCCTACGAGCAGTACTTC
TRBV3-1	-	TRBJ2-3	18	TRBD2	CASSTHGLAGGLIDTQYF	TGTGCCAGCAGCACTCACGGACTAGCGGGGGGGCTTATAGATACGCAGTATTTT
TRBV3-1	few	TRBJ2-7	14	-	CASSQIQGGYEQYF	TGTGCCAGCAGCCAAATACAGGGGGGGTACGAGCAGTACTTC
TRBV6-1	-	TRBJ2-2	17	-	CASTDAPSLRDTGELFF	TGTGCCAGCACCGACGCCCCCTCGCTAAGGGACACCGGGGAGCTGTTTTTT
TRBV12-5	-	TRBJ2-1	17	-	CASGLSTLKTPGNEQFF	TGTGCTAGTGGTTTGTCGACCCTAAAGACCCCAGGGAATGAGCAGTTCTTC
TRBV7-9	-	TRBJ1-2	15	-	CASRRVERPLYGYTF	TGTGCCAGCCGACGGGTAGAGCGACCCCTCTATGGCTACACCTTC
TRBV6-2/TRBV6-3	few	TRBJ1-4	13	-	CASKGSHDEKLFF	TGTGCCAGCAAGGGCTCCCACGATGAAAAACTGTTTTTT
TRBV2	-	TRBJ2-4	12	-	CASSFNRGIQYF	TGTGCCAGCAGTTTTAATAGGGGGATTCAGTACTTC
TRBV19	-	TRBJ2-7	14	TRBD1	CASRLAGTAVEQYF	TGTGCCAGTAGACTCGCAGGGACAGCCGTGGAGCAGTACTTC
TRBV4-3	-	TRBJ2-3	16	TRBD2	CASSQDRLAGQDTQYF	TGCGCCAGCAGCCAAGATCGGCTAGCGGGCCAGGATACGCAGTATTTT
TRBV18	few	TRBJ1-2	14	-	CASSPPRSRFFESF	TGTGCCAGCTCACCACCGAGGTCCAGGTTCTTCGAATCCTTC
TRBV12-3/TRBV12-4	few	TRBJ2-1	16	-	CASSIRGRGSLNEQFF	TGTGCCAGCAGCATCCGGGGGCGGGGGTCCCTAAATGAGCAGTTCTTC
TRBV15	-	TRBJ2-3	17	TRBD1	CATSRGPPGQGSDTQYF	TGTGCCACCAGCAGAGGTCCACCGGGACAGGGGTCGGATACGCAGTATTTT
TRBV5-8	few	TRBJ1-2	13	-	CASSLREGYGYTF	TGTGCCAGCAGCTTACGGGAGGGCTATGGCTACACCTTC
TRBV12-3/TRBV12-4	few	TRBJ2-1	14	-	CASTDLRSYNEQFF	TGTGCCAGCACCGACTTACGTTCCTACAATGAGCAGTTCTTC
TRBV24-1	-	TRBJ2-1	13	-	CATTSRGINEQFF	TGTGCCACCACCTCCCGAGGAATTAATGAGCAGTTCTTC
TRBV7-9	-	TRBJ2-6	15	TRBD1	CASSQGQAGANVLTF	TGTGCCAGCAGTCAAGGACAGGCTGGGGCCAACGTCCTGACTTTC
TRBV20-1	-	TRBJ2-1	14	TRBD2	CSATTSGTHNEQFF	TGCAGTGCTACAACTAGCGGGACCCACAATGAGCAGTTCTTC
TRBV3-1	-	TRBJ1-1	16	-	CASSPGRSGYGTEAFF	TGTGCCAGCAGCCCCGGGAGGAGTGGATATGGGACTGAAGCTTTCTTT
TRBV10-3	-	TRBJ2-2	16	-	CAISDQGRSYTGELFF	TGTGCCATCAGTGACCAGGGTCGGAGTTACACCGGGGAGCTGTTTTTT
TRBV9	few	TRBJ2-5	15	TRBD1	CASSFRTGHQETQYF	TGTGCCAGCAGCTTTAGGACAGGGCACCAAGAGACCCAGTACTTC
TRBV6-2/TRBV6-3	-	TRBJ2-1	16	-	CASSRLGHRVENEQFF	TGTGCCAGCAGCCGACTGGGCCATCGTGTTGAGAATGAGCAGTTCTTC
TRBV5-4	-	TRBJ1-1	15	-	CASSSGQGLNTEAFF	TGTGCCAGCAGCTCCGGCCAGGGGTTGAACACTGAAGCTTTCTTT
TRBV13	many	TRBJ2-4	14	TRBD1	CASSFRQGRNIQYF	TGTGCCAGCAGCTTCCGACAGGGGAGAAACATTCAGTACTTC
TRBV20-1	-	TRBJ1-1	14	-	CSASLPGPNTEAFF	TGCAGTGCTAGTCTACCAGGACCGAACACTGAAGCTTTCTTT
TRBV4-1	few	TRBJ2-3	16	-	CASSQEPGASTDTQYF	TGCGCCAGCAGCCAAGAGCCAGGAGCTAGCACAGATACGCAGTATTTT
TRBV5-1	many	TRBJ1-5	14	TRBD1	CASSLTGGNQPQHF	TGTGCCAGCAGTTTGACAGGGGGCAATCAGCCCCAGCATTTT
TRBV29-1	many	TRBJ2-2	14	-	CSVPGTTNTGELFF	TGCAGCGTCCCAGGGACCACGAACACCGGGGAGCTGTTTTTT
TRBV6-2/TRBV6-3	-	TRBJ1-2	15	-	CASSYGPGRVGGYTF	TGTGCCAGCAGTTACGGGCCGGGCAGGGTTGGTGGCTACACCTTC
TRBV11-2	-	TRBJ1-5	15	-	CASSLHPYSNQPQHF	TGTGCCAGCAGCTTACACCCCTATAGCAATCAGCCCCAGCATTTT
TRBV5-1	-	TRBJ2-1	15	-	CASRHTGTPPDEQFF	TGCGCCAGCAGACATACAGGGACCCCCCCCGATGAGCAGTTCTTC
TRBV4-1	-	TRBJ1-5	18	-	CASSQERGSLMSNQPQHF	TGCGCCAGCAGCCAAGAACGGGGCAGTCTGATGAGCAATCAGCCCCAGCATTTT
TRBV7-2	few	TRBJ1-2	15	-	CASSLADQQNGGYTF	TGTGCCAGCAGCTTAGCGGATCAACAGAACGGGGGCTACACCTTC
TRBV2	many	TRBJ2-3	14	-	CASSGLVTTDTQYF	TGTGCCAGCAGTGGTCTAGTTACCACAGATACGCAGTATTTT
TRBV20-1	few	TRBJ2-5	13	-	CSAPASNQETQYF	TGCAGTGCCCCGGCGAGTAACCAAGAGACCCAGTACTTC
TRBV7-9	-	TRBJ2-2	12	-	CASRGRGGELFF	TGTGCCAGCAGGGGCAGAGGCGGGGAGCTGTTTTTT
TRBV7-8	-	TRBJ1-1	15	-	CASSSRNMWNTEAFF	TGTGCCAGCAGCTCACGTAACATGTGGAACACTGAAGCTTTCTTT
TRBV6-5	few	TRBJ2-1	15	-	CASSYGESSYNEQFF	TGTGCCAGCAGTTACGGGGAGAGCTCCTACAATGAGCAGTTCTTC
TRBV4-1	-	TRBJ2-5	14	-	CASSQASGPETQYF	TGCGCCAGCAGCCAAGCGAGCGGTCCCGAGACCCAGTACTTC
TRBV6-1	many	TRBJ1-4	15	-	CASSLDSGRSEKLFF	TGTGCCAGCAGTCTTGACAGTGGCCGGAGCGAAAAACTGTTTTTT
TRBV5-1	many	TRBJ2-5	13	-	CASSLTGEETQYF	TGTGCCAGCAGTTTGACCGGGGAGGAGACCCAGTACTTC
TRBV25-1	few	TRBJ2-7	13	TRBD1	CASSEQGALEQYF	TGTGCCAGCAGTGAACAGGGGGCGCTTGAGCAGTACTTC
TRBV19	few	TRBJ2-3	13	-	CASSIQATDTQYF	TGTGCCAGTAGTATCCAGGCAACAGATACGCAGTATTTT
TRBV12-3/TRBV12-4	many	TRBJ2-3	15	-	CASSSSRGEADTQYF	TGTGCCAGCAGTTCTAGCAGGGGTGAGGCAGATACGCAGTATTTT
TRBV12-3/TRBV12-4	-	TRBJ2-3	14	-	CASRDKGGTDTQYF	TGTGCCAGCAGAGACAAGGGGGGAACAGATACGCAGTATTTT
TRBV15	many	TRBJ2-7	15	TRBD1	CATSGQGLSSYEQYF	TGTGCCACCAGCGGACAGGGACTTAGCTCCTACGAGCAGTACTTC
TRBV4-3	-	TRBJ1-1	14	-	CASTPGRGSAEAFF	TGCGCCAGCACCCCAGGCCGGGGGTCCGCCGAAGCTTTCTTT
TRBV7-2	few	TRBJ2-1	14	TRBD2	CASSFSGGTDEQFF	TGTGCCAGCAGCTTTAGCGGGGGAACGGATGAGCAGTTCTTC
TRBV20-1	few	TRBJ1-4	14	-	CSARDRATNEKLFF	TGCAGTGCTAGAGACAGGGCAACTAATGAAAAACTGTTTTTT
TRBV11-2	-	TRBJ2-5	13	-	CASSSSSPGTQYF	TGTGCCAGCAGCTCCTCCTCACCGGGGACCCAGTACTTC
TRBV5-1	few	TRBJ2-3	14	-	CASSGTRKTDTQYF	TGCGCCAGCTCCGGAACTAGAAAGACAGATACGCAGTATTTT
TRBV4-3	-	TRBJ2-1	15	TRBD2	CASSRERGVYNEQFF	TGCGCCAGCAGCCGCGAGCGGGGGGTCTACAATGAGCAGTTCTTC
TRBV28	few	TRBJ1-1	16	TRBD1	CASSSPGTGANTEAFF	TGTGCCAGCAGTTCCCCCGGGACAGGGGCGAACACTGAAGCTTTCTTT
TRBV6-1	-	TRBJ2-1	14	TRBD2	CASGAAGGDNEQFF	TGTGCCAGCGGGGCGGCGGGGGGGGACAATGAGCAGTTCTTC
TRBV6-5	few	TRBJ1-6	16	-	CASSYFQEQGGSPLHF	TGTGCCAGCAGTTACTTTCAGGAGCAGGGAGGGTCACCCCTCCACTTT
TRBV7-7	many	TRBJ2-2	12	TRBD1	CASSSTGGELFF	TGTGCCAGCAGCTCGACAGGGGGGGAGCTGTTTTTT
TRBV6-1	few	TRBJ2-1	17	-	CASSEAWGGGPFNEQFF	TGTGCCAGCAGTGAAGCGTGGGGAGGGGGCCCCTTCAATGAGCAGTTCTTC